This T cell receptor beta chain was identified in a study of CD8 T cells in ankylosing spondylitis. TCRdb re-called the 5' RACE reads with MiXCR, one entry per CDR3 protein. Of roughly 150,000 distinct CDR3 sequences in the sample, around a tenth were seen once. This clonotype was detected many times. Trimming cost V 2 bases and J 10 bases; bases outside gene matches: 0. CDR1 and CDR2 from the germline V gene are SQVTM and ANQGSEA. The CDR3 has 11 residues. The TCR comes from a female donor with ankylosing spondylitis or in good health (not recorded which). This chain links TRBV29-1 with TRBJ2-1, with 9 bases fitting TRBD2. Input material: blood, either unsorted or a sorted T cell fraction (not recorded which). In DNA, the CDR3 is TGCAGCGTTGAACTAGCGGGAGAGCAGTTCTTC. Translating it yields CSVELAGEQFF.